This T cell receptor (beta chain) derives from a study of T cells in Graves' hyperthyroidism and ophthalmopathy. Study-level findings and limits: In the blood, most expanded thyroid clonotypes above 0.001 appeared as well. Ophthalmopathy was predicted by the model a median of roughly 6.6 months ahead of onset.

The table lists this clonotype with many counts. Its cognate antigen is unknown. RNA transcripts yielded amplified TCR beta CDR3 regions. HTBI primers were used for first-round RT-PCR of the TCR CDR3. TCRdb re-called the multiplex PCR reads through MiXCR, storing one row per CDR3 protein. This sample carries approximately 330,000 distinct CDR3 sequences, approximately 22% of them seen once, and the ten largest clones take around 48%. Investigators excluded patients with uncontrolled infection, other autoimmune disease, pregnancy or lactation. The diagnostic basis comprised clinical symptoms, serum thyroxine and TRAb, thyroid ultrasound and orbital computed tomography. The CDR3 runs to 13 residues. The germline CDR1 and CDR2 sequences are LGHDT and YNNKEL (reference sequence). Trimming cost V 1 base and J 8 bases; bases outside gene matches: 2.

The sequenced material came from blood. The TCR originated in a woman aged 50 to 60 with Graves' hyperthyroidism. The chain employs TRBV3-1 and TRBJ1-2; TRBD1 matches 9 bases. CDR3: CASSQGDRDGYTF. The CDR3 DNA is TGTGCCAGCAGCCAAGGGGACAGGGACGGCTACACCTTC.